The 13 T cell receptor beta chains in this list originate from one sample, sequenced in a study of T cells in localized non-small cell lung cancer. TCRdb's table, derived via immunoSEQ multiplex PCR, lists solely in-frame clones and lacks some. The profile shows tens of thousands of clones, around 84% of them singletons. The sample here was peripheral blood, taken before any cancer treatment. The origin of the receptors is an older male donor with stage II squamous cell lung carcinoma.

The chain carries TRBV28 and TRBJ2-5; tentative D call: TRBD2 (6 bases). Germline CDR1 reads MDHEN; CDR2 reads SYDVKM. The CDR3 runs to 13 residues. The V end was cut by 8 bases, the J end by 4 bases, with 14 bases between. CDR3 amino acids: CASGPLEGETQYF. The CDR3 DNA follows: TGTGCCAGCGGGCCATTGGAGGGAGAGACCCAGTACTTC.

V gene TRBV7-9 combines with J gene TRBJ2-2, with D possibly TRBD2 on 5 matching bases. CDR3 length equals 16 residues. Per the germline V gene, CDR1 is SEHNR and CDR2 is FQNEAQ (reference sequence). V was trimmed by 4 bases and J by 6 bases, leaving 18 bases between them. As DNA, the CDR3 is TGTGCCAGCAGCTCCCAGACTGCTCCGGGATCCGGGGAGCTGTTTTTT. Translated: CASSSQTAPGSGELFF.

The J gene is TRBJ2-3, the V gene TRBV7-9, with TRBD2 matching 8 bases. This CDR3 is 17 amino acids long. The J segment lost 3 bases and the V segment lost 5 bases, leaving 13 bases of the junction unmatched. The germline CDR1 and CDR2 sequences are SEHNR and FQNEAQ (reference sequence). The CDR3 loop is CASSQKASGGWTDTQYF. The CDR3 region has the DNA TGTGCCAGCAGCCAAAAAGCAAGCGGGGGATGGACAGATACGCAGTATTTT. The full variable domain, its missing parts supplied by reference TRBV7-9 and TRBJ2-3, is DTGVSQNPRHKITKRGQNVTFRCDPISEHNRLYWYRQTLGQGPEFLTYFQNEAQLEKSRLLSDRFSAERPKGSFSTLEIQRTEQGDSAMYLCASSQKASGGWTDTQYFGPGTRLTVL.

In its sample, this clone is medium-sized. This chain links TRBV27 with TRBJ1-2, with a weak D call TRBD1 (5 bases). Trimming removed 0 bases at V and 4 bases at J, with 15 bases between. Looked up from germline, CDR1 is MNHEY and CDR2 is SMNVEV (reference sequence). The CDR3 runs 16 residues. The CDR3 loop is CASSLSTTGGLYGYTF. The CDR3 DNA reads TGTGCCAGCAGTTTATCGACAACAGGAGGCCTCTATGGCTACACCTTC.

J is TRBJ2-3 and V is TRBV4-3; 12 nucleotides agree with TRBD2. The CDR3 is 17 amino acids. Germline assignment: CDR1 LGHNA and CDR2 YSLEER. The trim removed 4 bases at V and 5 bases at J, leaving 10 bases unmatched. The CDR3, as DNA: TGCGCCAGCAGCCCCTGGACTAGCGGGGCGGGTGGAGATACGCAGTATTTT. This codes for CASSPWTSGAGGDTQYF.

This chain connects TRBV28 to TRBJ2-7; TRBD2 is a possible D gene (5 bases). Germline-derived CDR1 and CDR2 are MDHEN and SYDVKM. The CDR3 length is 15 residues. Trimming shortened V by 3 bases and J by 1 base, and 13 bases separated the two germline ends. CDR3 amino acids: CASSFEEAWSYEQYF. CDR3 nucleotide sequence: TGTGCCAGCAGTTTTGAGGAGGCCTGGTCCTACGAGCAGTACTTC.

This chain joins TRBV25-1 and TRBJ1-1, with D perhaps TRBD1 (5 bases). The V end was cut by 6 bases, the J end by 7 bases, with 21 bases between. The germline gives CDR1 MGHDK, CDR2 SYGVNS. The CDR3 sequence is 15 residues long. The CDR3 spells CASRGGSGLVHEAFF. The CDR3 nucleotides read TGTGCCAGCAGGGGGGGGTCCGGTCTGGTTCATGAAGCTTTCTTT.

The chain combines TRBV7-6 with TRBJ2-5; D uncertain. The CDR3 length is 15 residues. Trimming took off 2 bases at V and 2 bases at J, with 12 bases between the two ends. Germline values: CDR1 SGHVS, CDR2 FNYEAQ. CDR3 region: CASSLRAGEQETQYF. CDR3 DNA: TGTGCCAGCAGCTTAAGGGCAGGAGAACAAGAGACCCAGTACTTC.

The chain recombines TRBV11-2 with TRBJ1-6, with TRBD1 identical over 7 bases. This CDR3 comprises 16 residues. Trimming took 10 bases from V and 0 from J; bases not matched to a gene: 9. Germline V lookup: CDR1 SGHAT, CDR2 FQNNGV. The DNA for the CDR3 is TGTGCCACCCGTGGGACAGCGAGCTCCTATAATTCACCCCTCCACTTT. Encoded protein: CATRGTASSYNSPLHF. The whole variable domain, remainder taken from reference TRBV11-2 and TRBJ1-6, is EAGVAQSPRYKIIEKRQSVAFWCNPISGHATLYWYQQILGQGPKLLIQFQNNGVVDDSQLPKDRFSAERLKGVDSTLKIQPAKLEDSAVYLCATRGTASSYNSPLHFGNGTRLTVT.

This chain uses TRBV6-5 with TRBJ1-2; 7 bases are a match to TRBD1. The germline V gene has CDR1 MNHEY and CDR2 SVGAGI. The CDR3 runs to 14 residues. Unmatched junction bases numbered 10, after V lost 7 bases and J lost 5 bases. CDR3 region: CASIGAGGFYGYTF. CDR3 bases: TGTGCCAGCATCGGAGCAGGGGGATTTTATGGCTACACCTTC.

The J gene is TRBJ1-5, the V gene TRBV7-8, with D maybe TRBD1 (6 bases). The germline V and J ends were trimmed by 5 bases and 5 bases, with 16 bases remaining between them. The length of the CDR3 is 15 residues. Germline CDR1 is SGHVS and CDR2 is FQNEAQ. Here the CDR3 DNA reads TGTGCCAGCAGCCTCACCAATTACAGGGATCAGCCCCAGCATTTT. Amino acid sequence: CASSLTNYRDQPQHF.

As DNA, the CDR3 is TGTGCCAGCAGCCAAAAAGCGGGAGGGTCGGATACGCAGTATTTT. It codes for CASSQKAGGSDTQYF. The V call is TRBV7-2, the J call TRBJ2-3, with 10 bases matching TRBD2. With 5 bases clipped from V and 6 bases from J, the junction kept 8 bases outside the gene matches. This CDR3 contains 15 residues. Germline values: CDR1 SGHTA, CDR2 FQGNSA. Using reference TRBV7-2 and TRBJ2-3 for the parts outside the CDR3, the full variable domain is GAGVSQSPSNKVTEKGKDVELRCDPISGHTALYWYRQSLGQGLEFLIYFQGNSAPDKSGLPSDRFSAERTGGSVSTLTIQRTQQEDSAVYLCASSQKAGGSDTQYFGPGTRLTVL.

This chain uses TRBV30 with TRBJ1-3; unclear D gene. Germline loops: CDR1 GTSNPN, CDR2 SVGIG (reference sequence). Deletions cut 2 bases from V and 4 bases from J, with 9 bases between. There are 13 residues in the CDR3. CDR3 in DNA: TGTGCCTGGAGTTTGTTATTGGGAAACACCATATATTTT. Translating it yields CAWSLLLGNTIYF.